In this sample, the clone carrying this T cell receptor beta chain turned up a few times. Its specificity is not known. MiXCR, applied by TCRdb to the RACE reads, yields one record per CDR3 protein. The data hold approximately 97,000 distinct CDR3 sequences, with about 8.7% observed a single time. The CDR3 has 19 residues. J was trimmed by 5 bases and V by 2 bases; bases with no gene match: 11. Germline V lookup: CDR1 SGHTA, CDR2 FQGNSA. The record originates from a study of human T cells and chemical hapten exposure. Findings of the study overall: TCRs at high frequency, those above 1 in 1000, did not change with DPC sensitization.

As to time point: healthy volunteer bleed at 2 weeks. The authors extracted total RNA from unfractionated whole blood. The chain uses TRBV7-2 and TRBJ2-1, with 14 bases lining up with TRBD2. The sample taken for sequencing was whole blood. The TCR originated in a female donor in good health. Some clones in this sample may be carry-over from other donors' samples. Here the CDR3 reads CASSLRLAGGRPLNNEQFF. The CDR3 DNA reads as TGTGCCAGCAGCTTAAGACTAGCGGGAGGGCGGCCTTTGAACAATGAGCAGTTCTTC. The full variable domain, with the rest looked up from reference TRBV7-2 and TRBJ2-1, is GAGVSQSPSNKVTEKGKDVELRCDPISGHTALYWYRQSLGQGLEFLIYFQGNSAPDKSGLPSDRFSAERTGGSVSTLTIQRTQQEDSAVYLCASSLRLAGGRPLNNEQFFGPGTRLTVL.